This T cell receptor beta chain was recorded in a study of identical twins. General study findings and limits: Clonotypes of the beta chain that were abundant in cord blood carried fewer insertions (memory repertoires showed none). Conclusions relied on cross-sectional statistical analysis, not following the same donors. Within monozygotic twins, out-of-frame TCR alpha sharing was underestimated by the models.

Germline lookup yields CDR1 SEHNR and CDR2 FQNEAQ (reference sequence). This CDR3 has 14 amino acids. The V gene end was trimmed by 3 bases and the J gene end by 7 bases; junction bases not matched to a gene: 5. TCRdb passed the 5' RACE reads through MiXCR, listing each CDR3 protein once. The repertoire includes about 520,000 distinct CDR3 sequences, around 20% of them detected once, and 0.8% to 1% sits in the top ten. Worth noting for this clonotype: No antigen is known for it.

The same specimen was also included in a second study, on T cells expressing NK-cell markers.

The sample taken for sequencing was CD4+ T cells sorted from blood. The receptor comes from a woman aged 18-35 years in good health. This chain uses TRBV7-9 with TRBJ2-1; TRBD2 aligns across 8 bases. CDR3 loop: CASSFAGGINEQFF. DNA of the CDR3: TGTGCCAGCAGCTTCGCGGGGGGAATAAATGAGCAGTTCTTC.